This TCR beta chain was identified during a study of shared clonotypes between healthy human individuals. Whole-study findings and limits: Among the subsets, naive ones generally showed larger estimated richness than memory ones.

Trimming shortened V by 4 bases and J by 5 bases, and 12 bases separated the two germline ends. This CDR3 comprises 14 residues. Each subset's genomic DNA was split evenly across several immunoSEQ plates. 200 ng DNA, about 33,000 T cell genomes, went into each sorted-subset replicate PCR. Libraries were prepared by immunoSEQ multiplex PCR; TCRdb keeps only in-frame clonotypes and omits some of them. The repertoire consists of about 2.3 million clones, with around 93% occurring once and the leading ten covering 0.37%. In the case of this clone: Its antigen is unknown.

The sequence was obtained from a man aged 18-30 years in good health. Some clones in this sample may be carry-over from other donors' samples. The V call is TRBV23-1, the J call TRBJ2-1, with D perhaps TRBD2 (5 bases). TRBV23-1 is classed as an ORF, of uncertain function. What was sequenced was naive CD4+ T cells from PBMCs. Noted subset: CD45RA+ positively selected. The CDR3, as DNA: TGCGCCAGCAGTCCCTCGGGGTCCGACAATGAGCAGTTCTTC. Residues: CASSPSGSDNEQFF.